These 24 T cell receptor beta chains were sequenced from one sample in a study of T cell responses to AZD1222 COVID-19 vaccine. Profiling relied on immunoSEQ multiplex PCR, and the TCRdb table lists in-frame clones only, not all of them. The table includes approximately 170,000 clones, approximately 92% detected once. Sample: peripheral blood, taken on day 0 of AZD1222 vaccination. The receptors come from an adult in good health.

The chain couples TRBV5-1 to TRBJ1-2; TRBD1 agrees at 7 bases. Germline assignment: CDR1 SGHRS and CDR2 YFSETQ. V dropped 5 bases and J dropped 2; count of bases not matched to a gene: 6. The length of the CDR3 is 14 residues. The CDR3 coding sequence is TGCGCCAGCAGGCTAACGACAGGGAACTATGGCTACACCTTC. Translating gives CASRLTTGNYGYTF. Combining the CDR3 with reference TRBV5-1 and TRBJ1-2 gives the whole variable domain KAGVTQTPRYLIKTRGQQVTLSCSPISGHRSVSWYQQTPGQGLQFLFEYFSETQRNKGNFPGRFSGRQFSNSRSEMNVSTLELGDSALYLCASRLTTGNYGYTFGSGTRLTVV.

The CDR3 reads CASSLDSGRYEQYF. For the CDR3, the DNA is TGTGCCAGCAGCTTAGATAGCGGGCGGTACGAGCAGTACTTC. The chain joins TRBV7-9 to TRBJ2-7, with 7 nucleotides matching TRBD2. The germline V gene encodes CDR1 SEHNR and CDR2 FQNEAQ (reference sequence). With V trimmed by 1 base and J by 4 bases, 4 bases remained unmatched. CDR3 length equals 14 residues. The full variable domain, its missing parts supplied by reference TRBV7-9 and TRBJ2-7, is DTGVSQNPRHKITKRGQNVTFRCDPISEHNRLYWYRQTLGQGPEFLTYFQNEAQLEKSRLLSDRFSAERPKGSFSTLEIQRTEQGDSAMYLCASSLDSGRYEQYFGPGTRLTVT.

The CDR3 DNA reads as TGTGCCAGCACCCGCCAGCCCGGGACTTCCAATGAGCAGTTCTTC. It is translated as CASTRQPGTSNEQFF. J is TRBJ2-1 and V is TRBV6-5; D may be TRBD2 (6 bases). Germline values: CDR1 MNHEY, CDR2 SVGAGI. This CDR3 is 15 amino acids long. Trimming pared 7 bases from V and 6 bases from J, leaving 19 bases between.

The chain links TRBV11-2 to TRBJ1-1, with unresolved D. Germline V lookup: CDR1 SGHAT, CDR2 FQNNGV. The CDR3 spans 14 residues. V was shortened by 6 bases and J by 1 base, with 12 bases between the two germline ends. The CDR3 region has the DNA TGTGCCAGCAGAAGAGATACGGGGAACACTGAAGCTTTCTTT. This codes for CASRRDTGNTEAFF.

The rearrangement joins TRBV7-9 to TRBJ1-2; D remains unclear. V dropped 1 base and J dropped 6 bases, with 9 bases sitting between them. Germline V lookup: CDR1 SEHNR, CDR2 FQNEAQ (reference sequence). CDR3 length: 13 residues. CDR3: CASSLEGRDGYTF. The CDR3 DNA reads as TGTGCCAGCAGCTTAGAAGGGAGGGATGGCTACACCTTC.

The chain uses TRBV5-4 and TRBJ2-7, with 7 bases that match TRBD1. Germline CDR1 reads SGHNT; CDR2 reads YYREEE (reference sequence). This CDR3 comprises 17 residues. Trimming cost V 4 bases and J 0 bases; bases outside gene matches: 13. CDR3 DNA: TGTGCCAGCAGCAACCGGGACAGAATTTCGAGCTCCTACGAGCAGTACTTC. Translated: CASSNRDRISSSYEQYF.

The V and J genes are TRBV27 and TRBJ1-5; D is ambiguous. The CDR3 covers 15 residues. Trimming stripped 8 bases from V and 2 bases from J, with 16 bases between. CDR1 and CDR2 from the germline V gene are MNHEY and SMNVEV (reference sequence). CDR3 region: CASATSRRGNQPQHF. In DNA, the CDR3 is TGTGCCAGCGCCACATCTCGTCGCGGCAATCAGCCCCAGCATTTT.

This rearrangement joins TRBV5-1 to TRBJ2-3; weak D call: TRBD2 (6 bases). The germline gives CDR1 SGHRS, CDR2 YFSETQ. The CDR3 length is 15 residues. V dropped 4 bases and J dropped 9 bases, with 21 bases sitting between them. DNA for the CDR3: TGCGCCAGCAGCCCTGCGGGGACCCACTTTGAGACGCAGTATTTT. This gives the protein CASSPAGTHFETQYF.

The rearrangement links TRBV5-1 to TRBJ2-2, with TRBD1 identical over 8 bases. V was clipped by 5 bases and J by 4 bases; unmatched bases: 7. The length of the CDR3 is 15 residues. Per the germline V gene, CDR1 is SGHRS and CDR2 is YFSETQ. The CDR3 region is CASRKGQDPTGELFF. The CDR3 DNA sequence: TGCGCCAGCAGGAAGGGACAGGACCCCACCGGGGAGCTGTTTTTT.

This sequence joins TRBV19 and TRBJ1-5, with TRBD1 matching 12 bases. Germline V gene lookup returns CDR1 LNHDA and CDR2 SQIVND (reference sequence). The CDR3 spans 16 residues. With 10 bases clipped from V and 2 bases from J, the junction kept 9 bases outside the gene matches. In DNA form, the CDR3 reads TGTGCCACGAAGGCCGGGACAGGGGGCCGCAATCAGCCCCAGCATTTT. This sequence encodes CATKAGTGGRNQPQHF.

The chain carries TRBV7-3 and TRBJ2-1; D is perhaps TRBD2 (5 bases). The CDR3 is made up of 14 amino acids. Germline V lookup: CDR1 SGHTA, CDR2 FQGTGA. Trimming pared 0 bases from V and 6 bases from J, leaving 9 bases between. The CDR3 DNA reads TGTGCCAGCAGCTTAACGACGGGGTCCAATGAGCAGTTCTTC. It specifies CASSLTTGSNEQFF.

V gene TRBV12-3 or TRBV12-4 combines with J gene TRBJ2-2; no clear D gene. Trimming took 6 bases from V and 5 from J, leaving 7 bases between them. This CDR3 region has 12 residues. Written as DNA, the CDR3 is TGTGCCAGCAGCTTCCTAACCGGGGAGCTGTTTTTT. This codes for CASSFLTGELFF.

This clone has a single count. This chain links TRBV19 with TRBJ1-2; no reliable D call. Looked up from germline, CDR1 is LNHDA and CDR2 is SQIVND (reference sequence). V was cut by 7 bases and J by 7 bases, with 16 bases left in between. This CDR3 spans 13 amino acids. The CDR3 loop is CASTVSVRSGYTF. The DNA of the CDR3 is TGTGCCAGTACCGTCTCTGTCCGTTCTGGCTACACCTTC.

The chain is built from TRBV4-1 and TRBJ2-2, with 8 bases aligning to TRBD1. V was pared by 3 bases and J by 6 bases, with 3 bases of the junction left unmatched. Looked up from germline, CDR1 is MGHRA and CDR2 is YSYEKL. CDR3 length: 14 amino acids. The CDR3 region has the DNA TGCGCCAGCAGCCACCCGGGACAGGCCGGGGAGCTGTTTTTT. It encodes CASSHPGQAGELFF.

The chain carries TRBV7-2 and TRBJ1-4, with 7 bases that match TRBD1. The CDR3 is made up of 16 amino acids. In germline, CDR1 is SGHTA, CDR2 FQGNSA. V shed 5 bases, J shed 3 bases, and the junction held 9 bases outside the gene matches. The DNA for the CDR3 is TGTGCCAGCAGCAAGGGACAGCGGCATGCTAATGAAAAACTGTTTTTT. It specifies CASSKGQRHANEKLFF.

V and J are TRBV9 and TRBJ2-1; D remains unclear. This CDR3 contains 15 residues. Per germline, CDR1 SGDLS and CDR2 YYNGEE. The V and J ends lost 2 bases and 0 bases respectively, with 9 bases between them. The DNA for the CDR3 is TGTGCCAGCAGCGTTGACGGTTTCTCCTACAATGAGCAGTTCTTC. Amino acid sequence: CASSVDGFSYNEQFF.

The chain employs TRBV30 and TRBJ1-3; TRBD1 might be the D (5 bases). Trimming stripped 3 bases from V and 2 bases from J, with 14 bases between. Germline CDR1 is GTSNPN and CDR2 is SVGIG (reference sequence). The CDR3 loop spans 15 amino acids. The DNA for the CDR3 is TGTGCCTGGAGGCCTCAGGGTGGGACTGGAAACACCATATATTTT. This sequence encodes CAWRPQGGTGNTIYF.

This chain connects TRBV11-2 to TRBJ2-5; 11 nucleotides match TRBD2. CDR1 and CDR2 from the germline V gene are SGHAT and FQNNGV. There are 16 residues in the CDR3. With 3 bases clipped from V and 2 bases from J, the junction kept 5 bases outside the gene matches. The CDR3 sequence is CASSLTRLAGQETQYF. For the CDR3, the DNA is TGTGCCAGCAGCTTGACAAGACTAGCGGGACAAGAGACCCAGTACTTC.

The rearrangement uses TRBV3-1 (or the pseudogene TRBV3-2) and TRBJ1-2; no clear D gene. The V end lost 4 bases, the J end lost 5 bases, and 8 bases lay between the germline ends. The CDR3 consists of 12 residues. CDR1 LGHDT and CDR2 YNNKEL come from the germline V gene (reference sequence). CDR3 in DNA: TGTGCCAGCAGCCGCCGCTCTTATGGCTACACCTTC. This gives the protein CASSRRSYGYTF.

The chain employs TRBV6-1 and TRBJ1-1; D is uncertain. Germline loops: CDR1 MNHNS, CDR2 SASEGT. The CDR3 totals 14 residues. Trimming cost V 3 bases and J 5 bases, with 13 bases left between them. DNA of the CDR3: TGTGCCAGCAGTGATTACCCGGTGAGGACTGAAGCTTTCTTT. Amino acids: CASSDYPVRTEAFF.

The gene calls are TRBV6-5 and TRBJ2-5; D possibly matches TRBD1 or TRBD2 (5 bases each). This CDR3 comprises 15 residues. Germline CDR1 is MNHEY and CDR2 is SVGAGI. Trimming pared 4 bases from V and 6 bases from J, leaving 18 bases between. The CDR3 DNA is TGTGCCAGCAGTTCCCCCCGAGGGGCTCTGAAGACCCAGTACTTC. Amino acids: CASSSPRGALKTQYF.

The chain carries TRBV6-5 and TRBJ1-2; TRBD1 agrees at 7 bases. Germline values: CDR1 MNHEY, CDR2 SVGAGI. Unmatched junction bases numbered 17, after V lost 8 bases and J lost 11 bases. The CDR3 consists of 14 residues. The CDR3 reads CASLMDRSGSSYTF. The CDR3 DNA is TGTGCCAGCCTCATGGACAGGTCTGGTTCGTCGTACACCTTC.

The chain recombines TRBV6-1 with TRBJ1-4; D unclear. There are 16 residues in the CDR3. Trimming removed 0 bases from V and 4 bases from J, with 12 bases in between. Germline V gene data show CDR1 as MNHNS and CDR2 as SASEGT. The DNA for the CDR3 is TGTGCCAGCAGTGAAGCGCTCGGGCTCAATAATGAAAAACTGTTTTTT. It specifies CASSEALGLNNEKLFF.

CDR3 bases: TGTGCCAGCAGTGATGCTGTTACCTACGAGCAGTACTTC. Translating it yields CASSDAVTYEQYF. V usage is TRBV2 and J usage is TRBJ2-7; no reliable D call. V shed 3 bases and J shed 2 bases, with 8 bases lying between them. The CDR3 extends over 13 amino acids. CDR1 and CDR2 (germline): SNHLY, FYNNEI. The entire variable domain, with the rest obtained from reference TRBV2 and TRBJ2-7, is as follows: EPEVTQTPSHQVTQMGQEVILRCVPISNHLYFYWYRQILGQKVEFLVSFYNNEISEKSEIFDDQFSVERPDGSNFTLKIRSTKLEDSAMYFCASSDAVTYEQYFGPGTRLTVT.